This T cell receptor (beta chain) was documented in a study of CD8 T cells in ankylosing spondylitis. Whole-study results and caveats: Within ankylosing spondylitis blood, a TCR beta motif made up of under 10 highly homologous variants appeared to be characteristic.

The table lists this clonotype with a few counts. Its antigen is still unknown. TCRdb called the 5' RACE reads again in MiXCR, with one record for every CDR3 protein. The sample has around 300,000 distinct CDR3 sequences, roughly 20% seen once. Germline V gene sequence: CDR1 SGHAT, CDR2 FQNNGV. The CDR3 loop spans 14 amino acids. Trimming removed 5 bases from V and 3 bases from J, with 12 bases in between. The genes are TRBV11-2 and TRBJ2-3, with a tentative D call TRBD2 (7 bases). The source of this sequence is a female donor with ankylosing spondylitis or in good health (not recorded which). Material: blood, either unsorted or a sorted T cell fraction (not recorded which). The CDR3 reads CASSKGGGTDTQYF. The DNA for the CDR3 is TGTGCCAGCAGCAAAGGGGGGGGGACAGATACGCAGTATTTT.